This record concerns one TCR beta chain sequence. These data originate in a study of cytomegalovirus exposure and HLA in healthy donors. The PCR was carried out with 60 Vbeta primers and 13 Jbeta primers. Here immunoSEQ multiplex PCR was the method, and the copy in TCRdb shows in-frame clones only, minus some. The sample holds approximately 100,000 clones, 76% seen once. Unmatched junction bases numbered 8, after V lost 3 bases and J lost 2 bases. Per the germline V gene, CDR1 is SGHTA and CDR2 is FQGNSA. The CDR3 totals 16 residues. This sequence originates from a woman aged 18-29 years in good health and CMV-seropositive. Specimen: PBMCs. The chain has TRBV7-2 and TRBJ2-5, with 8 bases aligning to TRBD2. For the CDR3, the DNA is TGTGCCAGCAGCTTGGTATCCGGACTAGCTCAAGAGACCCAGTACTTC. Its protein product is CASSLVSGLAQETQYF.